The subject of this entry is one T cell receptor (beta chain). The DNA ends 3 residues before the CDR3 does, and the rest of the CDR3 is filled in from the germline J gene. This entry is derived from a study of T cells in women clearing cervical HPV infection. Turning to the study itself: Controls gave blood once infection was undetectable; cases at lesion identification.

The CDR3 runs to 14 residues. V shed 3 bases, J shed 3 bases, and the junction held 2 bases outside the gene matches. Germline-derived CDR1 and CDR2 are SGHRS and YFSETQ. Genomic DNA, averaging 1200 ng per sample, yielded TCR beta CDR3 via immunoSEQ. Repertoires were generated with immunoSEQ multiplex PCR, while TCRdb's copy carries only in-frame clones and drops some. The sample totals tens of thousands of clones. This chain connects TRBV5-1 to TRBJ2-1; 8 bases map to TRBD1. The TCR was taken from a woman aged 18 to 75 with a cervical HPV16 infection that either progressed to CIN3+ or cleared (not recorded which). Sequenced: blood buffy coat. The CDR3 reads CASSSDRVYNEQFF. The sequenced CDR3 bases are TGCGCCAGCAGCTCGGACAGGGTCTACAATGAG.